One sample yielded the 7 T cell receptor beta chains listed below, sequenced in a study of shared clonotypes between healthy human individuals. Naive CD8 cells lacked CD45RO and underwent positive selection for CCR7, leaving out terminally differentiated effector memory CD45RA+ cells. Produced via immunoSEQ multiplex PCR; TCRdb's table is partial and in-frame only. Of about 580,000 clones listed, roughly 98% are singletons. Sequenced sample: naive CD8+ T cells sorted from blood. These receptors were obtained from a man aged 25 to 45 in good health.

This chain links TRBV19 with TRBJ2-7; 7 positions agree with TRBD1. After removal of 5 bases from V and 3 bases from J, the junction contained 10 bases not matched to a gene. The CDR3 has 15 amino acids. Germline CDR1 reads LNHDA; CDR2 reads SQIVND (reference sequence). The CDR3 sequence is CASSSSMGQHYEQYF. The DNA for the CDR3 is TGTGCCAGTAGTTCCTCAATGGGACAGCACTACGAGCAGTACTTC.

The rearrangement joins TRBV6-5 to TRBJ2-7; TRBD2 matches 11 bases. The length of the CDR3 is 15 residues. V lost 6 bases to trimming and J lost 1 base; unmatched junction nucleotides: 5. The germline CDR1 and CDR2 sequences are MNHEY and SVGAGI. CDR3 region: CASSTSGSASYEQYF. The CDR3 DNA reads TGTGCCAGCAGCACTAGCGGGAGTGCGTCCTACGAGCAGTACTTC.

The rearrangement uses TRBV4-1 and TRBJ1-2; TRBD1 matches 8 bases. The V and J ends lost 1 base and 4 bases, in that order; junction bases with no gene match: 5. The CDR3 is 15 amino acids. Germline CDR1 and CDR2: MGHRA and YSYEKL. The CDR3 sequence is CASSQGQGIFYGYTF. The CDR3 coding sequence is TGCGCCAGCAGCCAAGGACAGGGGATTTTCTATGGCTACACCTTC.

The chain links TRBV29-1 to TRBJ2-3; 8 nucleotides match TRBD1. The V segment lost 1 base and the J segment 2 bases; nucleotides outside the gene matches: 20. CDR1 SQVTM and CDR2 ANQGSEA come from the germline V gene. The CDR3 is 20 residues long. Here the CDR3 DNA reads TGCAGCGTTGAAGGTTGGCCAGGGGGCCACAACGGGGCCCACACAGATACGCAGTATTTT. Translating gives CSVEGWPGGHNGAHTDTQYF.

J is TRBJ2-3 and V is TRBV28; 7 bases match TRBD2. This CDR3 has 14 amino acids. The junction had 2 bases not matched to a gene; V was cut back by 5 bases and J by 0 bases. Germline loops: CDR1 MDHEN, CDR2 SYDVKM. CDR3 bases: TGTGCCAGCAGTCTAGCGGAGAGCACAGATACGCAGTATTTT. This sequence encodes CASSLAESTDTQYF.

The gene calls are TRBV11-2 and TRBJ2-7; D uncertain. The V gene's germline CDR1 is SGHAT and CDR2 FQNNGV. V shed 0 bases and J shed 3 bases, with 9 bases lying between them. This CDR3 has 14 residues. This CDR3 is CASSLDPPHYEQYF. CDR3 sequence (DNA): TGTGCCAGCAGCTTAGATCCACCTCACTACGAGCAGTACTTC.

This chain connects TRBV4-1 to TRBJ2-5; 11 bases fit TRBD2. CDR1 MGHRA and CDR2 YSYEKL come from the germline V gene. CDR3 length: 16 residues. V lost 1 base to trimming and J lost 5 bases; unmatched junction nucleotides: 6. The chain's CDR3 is CASSQVAASGRETQYF. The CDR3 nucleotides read TGCGCCAGCAGCCAAGTGGCGGCTAGCGGGAGGGAGACCCAGTACTTC.